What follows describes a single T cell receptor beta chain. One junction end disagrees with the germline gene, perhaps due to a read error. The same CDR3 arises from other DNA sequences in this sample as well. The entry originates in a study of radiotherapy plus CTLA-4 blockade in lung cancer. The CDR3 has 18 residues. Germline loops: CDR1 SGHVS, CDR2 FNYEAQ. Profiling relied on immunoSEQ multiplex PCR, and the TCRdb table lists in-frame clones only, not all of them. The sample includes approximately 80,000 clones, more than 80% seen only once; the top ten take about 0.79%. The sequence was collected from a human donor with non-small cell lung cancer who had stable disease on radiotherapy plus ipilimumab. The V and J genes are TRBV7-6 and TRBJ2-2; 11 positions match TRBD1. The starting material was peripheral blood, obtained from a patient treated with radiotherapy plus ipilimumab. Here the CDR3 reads CASSLGIGQGADTGELFF. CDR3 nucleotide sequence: TGCGCCAGCAGCTTAGGGATAGGACAGGGGGCCGACACCGGGGAGCTGTTTTTT.